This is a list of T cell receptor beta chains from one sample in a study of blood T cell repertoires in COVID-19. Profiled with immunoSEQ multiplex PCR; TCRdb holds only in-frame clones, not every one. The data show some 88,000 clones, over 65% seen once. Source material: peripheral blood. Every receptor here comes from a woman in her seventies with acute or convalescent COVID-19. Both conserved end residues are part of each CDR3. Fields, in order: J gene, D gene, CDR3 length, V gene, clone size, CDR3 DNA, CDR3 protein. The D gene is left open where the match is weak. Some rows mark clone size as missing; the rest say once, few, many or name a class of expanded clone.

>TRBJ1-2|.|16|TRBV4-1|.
TGCGCCAGCAGCCAAGTCGCAGGAGGCTCTAACTATGGCTACACCTTC
CASSQVAGGSNYGYTF
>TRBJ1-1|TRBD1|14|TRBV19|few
TGTGCCAGCAGAGACAGGGGCGAAGTCCCTGAAGCTTTCTTT
CASRDRGEVPEAFF
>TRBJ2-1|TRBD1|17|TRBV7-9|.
TGTGCCAGCAGCTCTCCGTGGGGACAGGGGGCTGGGAATGAGCAGTTCTTC
CASSSPWGQGAGNEQFF
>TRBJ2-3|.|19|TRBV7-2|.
TGTGCCAGCAGCCCCCGTCCCCCGGGACTCCCAGCCAACACAGATACGCAGTATTTT
CASSPRPPGLPANTDTQYF
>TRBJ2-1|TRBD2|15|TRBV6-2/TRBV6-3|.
TGTGCCAGCAGCCCAGGGACTAGCGGGTACAATGAGCAGTTCTTC
CASSPGTSGYNEQFF
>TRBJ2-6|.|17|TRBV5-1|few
TGCGCCAGCAGCTTGGATCTGGGGGGCTCTGGGGCCAACGTCCTGACTTTC
CASSLDLGGSGANVLTF
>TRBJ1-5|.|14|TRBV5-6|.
TGTGCCAGCAGCATGAGGGAGGGCCGTCAGCCCCAGCATTTT
CASSMREGRQPQHF
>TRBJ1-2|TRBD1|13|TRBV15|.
TGTGCCACCAGCAGGGACAGGGACTATGGCTACACCTTC
CATSRDRDYGYTF
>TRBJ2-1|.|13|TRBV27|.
TGTGCCAGCACCCACAGCTCCTACAATGAGCAGTTCTTC
CASTHSSYNEQFF
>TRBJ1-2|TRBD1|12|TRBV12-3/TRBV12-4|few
TGTGCCAGCAGTCGAACAGGGGTCGGCTACACCTTC
CASSRTGVGYTF
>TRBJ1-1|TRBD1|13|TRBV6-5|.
TGTGCCAGCAGTAGACAGGGGAACACTGAAGCTTTCTTT
CASSRQGNTEAFF
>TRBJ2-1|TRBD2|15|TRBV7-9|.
TGTGCCAGCAGCTTAGAGAGCGGGGCCTACAATGAGCAGTTCTTC
CASSLESGAYNEQFF
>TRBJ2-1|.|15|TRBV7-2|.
TGTGCCAGCAGCTTACTCGGACAGACCCTCAATGAGCAGTTCTTC
CASSLLGQTLNEQFF
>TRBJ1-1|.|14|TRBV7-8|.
TGTGCCAGCACCAGACGACAGGCGAACACTGAAGCTTTCTTT
CASTRRQANTEAFF
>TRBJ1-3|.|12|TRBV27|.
TGTGCCAGCAGTTCTCCCGGAAACACCATATATTTT
CASSSPGNTIYF
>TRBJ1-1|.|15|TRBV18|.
TGTGCCAGCTCACCACTCCGTGGCCTGAACACTGAAGCTTTCTTT
CASSPLRGLNTEAFF
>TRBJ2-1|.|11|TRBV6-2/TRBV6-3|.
TGTGCCAGCAGTTACTTCGATGAGCAGTTCTTC
CASSYFDEQFF
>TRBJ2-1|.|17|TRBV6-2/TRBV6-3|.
TGTGCCAGCAGTTCGATTCGTCGACTAGTTACCTACAATGAGCAGTTCTTC
CASSSIRRLVTYNEQFF
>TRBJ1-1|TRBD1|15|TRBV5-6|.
TGTGCCAGCAGCCGACGCCGGCTAGGGGGCGAAGAAGCTTTCTTT
CASSRRRLGGEEAFF
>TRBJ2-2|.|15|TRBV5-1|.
TGCGCCAGCAGCTTAGAACAGGTGAACACCGGGGAGCTGTTTTTT
CASSLEQVNTGELFF
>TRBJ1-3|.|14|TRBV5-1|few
TGCGCCAGCAGACAACAGTCCTCTGGAAACACCATATATTTT
CASRQQSSGNTIYF
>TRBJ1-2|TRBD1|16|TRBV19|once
TGTGCCAGTAGTATAATGGGGACAGGGAAGTTCGGGGGCTACACCTTC
CASSIMGTGKFGGYTF
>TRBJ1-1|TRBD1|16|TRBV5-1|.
TGCGCCAGCAGCTTGGCGGCCGACAGGGCGAACACTGAAGCTTTCTTT
CASSLAADRANTEAFF
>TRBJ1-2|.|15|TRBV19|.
TGTGCCAGTAGTTCCGGACACGAAGCTAACTATGGCTACACCTTC
CASSSGHEANYGYTF
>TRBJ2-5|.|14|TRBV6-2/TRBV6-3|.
TGTGCCAGCAGTCACGGACGAGGAGGAGAGACCCAGTACTTC
CASSHGRGGETQYF
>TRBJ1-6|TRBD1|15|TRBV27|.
TGTGCCAGCAGTTTCCACGGACAGGGCGCTTCACCCCTCCACTTT
CASSFHGQGASPLHF
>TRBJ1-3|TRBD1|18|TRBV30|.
TGTGCCTGGAGTTGGACGACAGGGGGAAGCATTTCTGGAAACACCATATATTTT
CAWSWTTGGSISGNTIYF
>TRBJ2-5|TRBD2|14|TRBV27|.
TGTGCCAGCAGCTCTCTAGCGGGATGGGAGACCCAGTACTTC
CASSSLAGWETQYF
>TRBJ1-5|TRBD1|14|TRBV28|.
TGTGCCAGCAACGTACAGGGGGGCAATCAGCCCCAGCATTTT
CASNVQGGNQPQHF
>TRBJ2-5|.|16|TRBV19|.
TGTGCCAGTAGTATAGGAGGCTCACCCATCGAGGAGACCCAGTACTTC
CASSIGGSPIEETQYF
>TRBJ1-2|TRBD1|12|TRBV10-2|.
TGCGCCAGCAGGGACAGGGGGGATGGCTACACCTTC
CASRDRGDGYTF
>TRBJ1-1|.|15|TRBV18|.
TGTGCCAGCTCACCTTCCGGCAGGGCGAACACTGAAGCTTTCTTT
CASSPSGRANTEAFF
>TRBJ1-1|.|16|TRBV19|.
TGTGCCAGTACCCCGGGAGGATCCAGGGACTGGGCTGAAGCTTTCTTT
CASTPGGSRDWAEAFF
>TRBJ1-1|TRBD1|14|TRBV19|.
TGTGCCAGTATCCGGACAGGGGGCATAACTGAAGCTTTCTTT
CASIRTGGITEAFF
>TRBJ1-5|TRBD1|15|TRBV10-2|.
TGCGCCAGCAGTTGGACAGGGGTGGACAATCAGCCCCAGCATTTT
CASSWTGVDNQPQHF
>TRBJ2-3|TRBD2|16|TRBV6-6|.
TGTGCCAGCGGCGGGGGTCGGGGCACTAGCACAGATACGCAGTATTTT
CASGGGRGTSTDTQYF
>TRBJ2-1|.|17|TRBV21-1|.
TGTGCCAGCAGCAAAGGGGCGGGGGTAGTCTCCTACAATGAGCAGTTCTTC
CASSKGAGVVSYNEQFF
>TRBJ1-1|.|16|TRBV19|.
TGTGCCAGTAGAAGCGCAGCGGTCAGAGTGAACACTGAAGCTTTCTTT
CASRSAAVRVNTEAFF
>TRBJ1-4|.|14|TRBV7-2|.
TGTGCCAGCAGCTTCGGGGGTGGGAGTGAAAAACTGTTTTTT
CASSFGGGSEKLFF